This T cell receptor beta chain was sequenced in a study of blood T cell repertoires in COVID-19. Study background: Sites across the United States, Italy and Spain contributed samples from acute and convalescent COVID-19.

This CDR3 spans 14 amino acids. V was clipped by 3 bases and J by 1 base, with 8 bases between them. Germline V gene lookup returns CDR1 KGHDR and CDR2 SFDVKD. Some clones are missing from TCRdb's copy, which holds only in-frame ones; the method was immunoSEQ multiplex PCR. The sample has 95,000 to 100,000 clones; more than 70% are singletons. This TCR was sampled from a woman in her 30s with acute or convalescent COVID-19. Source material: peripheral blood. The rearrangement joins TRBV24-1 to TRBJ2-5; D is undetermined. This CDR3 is CATSDTQVQETQYF. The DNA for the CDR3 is TGTGCCACCAGTGATACGCAGGTCCAAGAGACCCAGTACTTC.